This T cell receptor beta chain appears in the sequencing data of a study of a mutant IDH1 vaccine in newly diagnosed glioma. Described time point: baseline, week 1 (first vaccination visit). Treatment meaning: pre-vaccination baseline after standard-of-care therapy. Some clones are missing from TCRdb's copy, which holds only in-frame ones; the method was immunoSEQ multiplex PCR. The sample has 68,000 or so clones; 70% to 80% are singletons. Per germline, CDR1 SGHNT and CDR2 YYREEE (reference sequence). V lost 3 bases to trimming and J lost 5 bases; unmatched junction nucleotides: 3. CDR3 length: 14 residues.

The gene calls are TRBV5-4 and TRBJ1-2, with TRBD1 matching 11 bases. This TCR came from a man aged 45 to 65 with glioma. The sequences come from PBMCs, collected from a glioma patient treated with radiotherapy, temozolomide or both. CDR3 region: CASSSGQGAYGYTF. The CDR3 DNA is TGTGCCAGCAGCTCTGGACAGGGGGCATATGGCTACACCTTC. The full variable domain, rest sourced from reference TRBV5-4 and TRBJ1-2, is ETGVTQSPTHLIKTRGQQVTLRCSSQSGHNTVSWYQQALGQGPQFIFQYYREEENGRGNFPPRFSGLQFPNYSSELNVNALELDDSALYLCASSSGQGAYGYTFGSGTRLTVV.